Below, 5 T cell receptor beta chains from the same sample are listed, as sequenced in a study of regulatory T cells in long-lasting Graves disease. Arm-PCR of CDR3 regions and iRepertoire HTBI primers were the basis on which TCR beta libraries were built. TCRdb itself ran the multiplex PCR reads through MiXCR, one entry per CDR3 protein. The profile shows approximately 400,000 distinct CDR3 sequences, over 9.5% of them singletons. Sample time point: newly diagnosed GD, antithyroid drugs for less than 3 months. From RNA extracted from PBMCs, the TCR library was made. These same data were also listed under a study on T cells in Graves' hyperthyroidism and ophthalmopathy.

This specimen was peripheral blood mononuclear cells (PBMCs), taken at new diagnosis, from a patient treated with antithyroid drugs. The receptors here all came from a young woman with Graves disease.

The sample holds many counts of this clonotype. The V call is TRBV7-6, the J call TRBJ2-7, with D perhaps TRBD1 (6 bases). Germline CDR1 and CDR2: SGHVS and FNYEAQ. The length of the CDR3 is 16 residues. Trimming removed 3 bases at V and 0 bases at J, with 15 bases between. CDR3 sequence reads: CASSFAIGQNSYEQYF. The CDR3 region has the DNA TGTGCCAGCAGCTTTGCGATCGGACAGAACTCCTACGAGCAGTACTTC.

This clonotype was detected many times. This chain connects TRBV7-2 to TRBJ2-3; a weak D match, TRBD1 (5 bases). CDR1 and CDR2 (germline): SGHTA, FQGNSA. The CDR3 length is 16 residues. Trimming shortened V by 5 bases and J by 1 base, and 16 bases separated the two germline ends. CDR3 sequence reads: CASSRRIDRRTDTQYF. In DNA form, the CDR3 reads TGTGCCAGCAGCCGACGAATCGACAGACGCACAGATACGCAGTATTTT.

This clonotype was recorded many times. The chain combines TRBV27 with TRBJ2-6; D remains unclear. Trimming pared 3 bases from V and 0 bases from J, leaving 3 bases between. Germline loops: CDR1 MNHEY, CDR2 SMNVEV (reference sequence). This CDR3 contains 14 residues. CDR3 sequence: CASSFFSGANVLTF. The CDR3 DNA is TGTGCCAGCAGTTTCTTCTCTGGGGCCAACGTCCTGACTTTC.

This clonotype was observed many times. This sequence joins TRBV9 and TRBJ2-2; D is tentatively TRBD1 or TRBD2 (5 bases each). Trimming took 0 bases from V and 6 from J, leaving 9 bases between them. CDR1 and CDR2 from the germline V gene are SGDLS and YYNGEE. CDR3 length: 14 residues. The CDR3 region has the DNA TGTGCCAGCAGCGTAGACGTGGGGGCCGGGGAGCTGTTTTTT. Amino acids: CASSVDVGAGELFF.

This clonotype appeared a few times. J is TRBJ2-1 and V is TRBV25-1; no definite D call. Germline lookup yields CDR1 MGHDK and CDR2 SYGVNS. V lost 0 bases, J lost 14 bases, and 14 bases lay in between. The CDR3 consists of 13 residues. Here the CDR3 DNA reads TGTGCCAGCAGTGAATATGAGAGGAGAGTCGAGTTCTTC. Its protein is CASSEYERRVEFF.